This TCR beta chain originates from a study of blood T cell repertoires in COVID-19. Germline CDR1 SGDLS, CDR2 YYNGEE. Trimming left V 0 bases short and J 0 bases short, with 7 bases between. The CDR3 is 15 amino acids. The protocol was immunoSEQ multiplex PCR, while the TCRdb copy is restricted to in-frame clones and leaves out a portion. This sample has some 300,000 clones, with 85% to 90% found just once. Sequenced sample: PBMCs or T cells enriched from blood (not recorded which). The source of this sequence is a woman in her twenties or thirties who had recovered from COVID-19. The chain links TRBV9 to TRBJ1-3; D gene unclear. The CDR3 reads CASSVDLASGNTIYF. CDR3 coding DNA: TGTGCCAGCAGCGTAGACCTAGCCTCTGGAAACACCATATATTTT.